The present T cell receptor beta chain was sequenced within a study of identifying expanded T cells in peripheral blood. Data came from immunoSEQ multiplex PCR; TCRdb stores just in-frame clones and leaves some out. The sample lists more than 50,000 clones, around four fifths occurring once. As for this clone: Its antigen remains unidentified.

Study observations and caveats: Variance in clone template counts between approximately two-week samples significantly increased with total template count across all healthy donors. Over two and four weeks, about 15 and 19 clones changed, versus around 1.3 between replicates.

Germline loops: CDR1 LNHDA, CDR2 SQIVND (reference sequence). Trimming cost V 1 base and J 5 bases, with 17 bases left between them. This CDR3 region has 16 residues. The gene calls are TRBV19 and TRBJ2-5; D not resolved. Sample: blood. The receptor was derived from a person aged 18 to 70 in good health. CDR3 sequence (DNA): TGTGCCAGTAGTATAGGCAGTACCAAGATCACTGAGACCCAGTACTTC. The encoded protein is CASSIGSTKITETQYF.